One sample yielded the 27 T cell receptor beta chains listed below, sequenced in a study of OX40 agonist ivuxolimab in advanced cancers. The protocol was immunoSEQ multiplex PCR, while the TCRdb copy is restricted to in-frame clones and leaves out a portion. Altogether tens of thousands of clones are present, around 89% being singletons, with the ten largest covering 11%. The sequencing used CD4+ or CD8+ T cells sorted from blood, collected in a trial of the OX40 agonist ivuxolimab. The receptors were sampled from an adult with an advanced solid tumor such as melanoma, head and neck, liver or kidney cancer.

CDR3 sequence reads: CASSGEGAIYF. CDR3 DNA sequence: TGTGCCAGTAGTGGAGAGGGGGCTATTTACTTC. The chain joins TRBV19 to TRBJ2-7; 7 bases match TRBD1. Per germline, CDR1 LNHDA and CDR2 SQIVND (reference sequence). V lost 5 bases and J lost 13; bases outside the gene matches: 8. The CDR3 runs to 11 residues.

V gene TRBV9 combines with J gene TRBJ1-3; unclear D gene. V was trimmed by 0 bases and J by 0 bases, leaving 10 bases between them. This CDR3 spans 16 amino acids. The germline V gene encodes CDR1 SGDLS and CDR2 YYNGEE. The CDR3 here is CASSVDPASSGNTIYF. The DNA of the CDR3 is TGTGCCAGCAGCGTAGATCCCGCTTCCTCTGGAAACACCATATATTTT.

The chain combines TRBV2 with TRBJ1-2; the D gene is possibly TRBD1 (6 bases). This CDR3 contains 14 residues. Germline V lookup: CDR1 SNHLY, CDR2 FYNNEI. The germline V and J ends were trimmed by 6 bases and 0 bases, with 11 bases remaining between them. The CDR3 loop is CASRGDRSNYGYTF. The CDR3 nucleotides read TGTGCCAGCAGGGGAGACAGGTCTAACTATGGCTACACCTTC.

The J gene is TRBJ2-1, the V gene TRBV7-9; the D is unclear. CDR1 SEHNR and CDR2 FQNEAQ come from the germline V gene (reference sequence). V lost 7 bases to trimming and J lost 5 bases, with 24 bases between them. The CDR3 has 17 residues. CDR3 region: CASNPSRMRTRNNEQFF. The CDR3 nucleotides read TGTGCCAGCAACCCAAGCAGAATGAGAACCCGCAACAATGAGCAGTTCTTC.

The chain carries TRBV2 and TRBJ2-2; 8 bases align to TRBD1. The V segment lost 6 bases and the J segment 4 bases; nucleotides outside the gene matches: 10. The CDR3 is 16 residues long. The germline CDR1 and CDR2 sequences are SNHLY and FYNNEI. The CDR3 DNA follows: TGTGCCAGCAGAGCCCCCGGGACAGGATCCACCGGGGAGCTGTTTTTT. This gives the protein CASRAPGTGSTGELFF.

The chain has TRBV11-2 and TRBJ2-5, with D possibly being TRBD1 or TRBD2 (6 bases each). Germline V gives CDR1 SGHAT, CDR2 FQNNGV. The CDR3 has 14 amino acids. The germline V and J ends were trimmed by 3 bases and 5 bases, with 13 bases remaining between them. The CDR3 bases are TGTGCCAGCAGCTTGGGGGGCCCCCGGGAGACCCAGTACTTC. Its protein is CASSLGGPRETQYF.

This clone was counted a few times. V is TRBV5-4 and J is TRBJ2-7; D uncertain. With 0 bases removed from V and 0 bases from J, the gap between germline ends came to 7 bases. The germline V gene has CDR1 SGHNT and CDR2 YYREEE (reference sequence). This CDR3 is 14 amino acids long. CDR3 sequence reads: CASSLDRSSYEQYF. The CDR3 DNA sequence: TGTGCCAGCAGCTTGGACAGAAGCTCCTACGAGCAGTACTTC.

The chain uses TRBV10-3 and TRBJ2-3; TRBD2 might be the D (7 bases). The V and J ends lost 10 bases and 2 bases respectively, with 31 bases between them. CDR3 length equals 19 residues. CDR1 is ENHRY, CDR2 SYGVKD, per germline. CDR3 residues: CATAPSILRGAGDTDTQYF. CDR3 nucleotide sequence: TGTGCCACAGCGCCCTCTATTCTTCGGGGGGCAGGAGACACAGATACGCAGTATTTT.

The chain recombines TRBV10-2 with TRBJ2-5; the D gene is possibly TRBD2 (6 bases). Deletions cut 2 bases from V and 5 bases from J, with 6 bases between. Germline CDR1 and CDR2: WSHSY and SAAADI. The CDR3 consists of 12 residues. The CDR3 here is CASSERGETQYF. The CDR3 DNA sequence: TGCGCCAGCAGTGAGCGGGGGGAGACCCAGTACTTC.

The genes are TRBV20-1 and TRBJ1-1; D ambiguous. V was trimmed by 6 bases and J by 3 bases, leaving 5 bases between them. Germline CDR1 and CDR2: DFQATT and SNEGSKA (reference sequence). The CDR3 runs 10 residues. CDR3 nucleotide sequence: TGCAGTGCCAGCTACACTGAAGCTTTCTTT. Amino acids: CSASYTEAFF.

The chain links TRBV4-1 to TRBJ2-5; D gene unclear. The CDR3 is 16 residues long. Germline lookup yields CDR1 MGHRA and CDR2 YSYEKL. V was trimmed by 4 bases and J by 1 base, leaving 16 bases between them. The CDR3 loop is CASSLSPSAPQETQYF. The CDR3 DNA follows: TGCGCCAGCAGCCTCTCCCCATCGGCTCCCCAAGAGACCCAGTACTTC.

The CDR3 reads CASRRGPTSGNQPQHF. The CDR3 nucleotides read TGTGCCAGCAGGAGAGGACCCACGTCAGGCAATCAGCCCCAGCATTTT. This sequence joins TRBV2 and TRBJ1-5; D is unresolved. The CDR3 covers 16 residues. V lost 6 bases and J lost 2, with 17 bases in between. Germline V gene lookup returns CDR1 SNHLY and CDR2 FYNNEI.

This clone was found once. The chain is built from TRBV5-5 and TRBJ2-2, with a possible D match to TRBD1 (5 bases). This CDR3 is 16 amino acids long. The germline V gene has CDR1 SGHKS and CDR2 YYEKEE (reference sequence). Trimming pared 4 bases from V and 1 base from J, leaving 14 bases between. The CDR3 coding sequence is TGTGCCAGCAGCCGTTTGACTGGACAGAACACCGGGGAGCTGTTTTTT. Its protein product is CASSRLTGQNTGELFF.

The V gene is TRBV7-3, the J gene TRBJ2-1; D gene unclear. The CDR3 extends over 14 amino acids. The ends were cut back, 0 bases at V and 8 bases at J, with 11 bases in the middle. CDR1 SGHTA and CDR2 FQGTGA come from the germline V gene. The CDR3 loop is CASSLTYRLDEQFF. Written as DNA, the CDR3 is TGTGCCAGCAGCTTAACCTATAGGCTGGATGAGCAGTTCTTC.

This chain uses TRBV5-1 with TRBJ1-5; no clear D. The CDR3 is 14 amino acids. V dropped 4 bases and J dropped 10 bases, with 18 bases sitting between them. CDR1 and CDR2 from the germline V gene are SGHRS and YFSETQ. CDR3 sequence reads: CASSPRADLPPQHF. The CDR3, as DNA: TGCGCCAGCAGCCCAAGGGCAGATTTACCTCCCCAGCATTTT. Combining the CDR3 with reference TRBV5-1 and TRBJ1-5 gives the whole variable domain KAGVTQTPRYLIKTRGQQVTLSCSPISGHRSVSWYQQTPGQGLQFLFEYFSETQRNKGNFPGRFSGRQFSNSRSEMNVSTLELGDSALYLCASSPRADLPPQHFGDGTRLSIL.

This clone appeared a few times. The chain joins TRBV5-4 to TRBJ1-2, with 10 bases lining up with TRBD1. Looked up from germline, CDR1 is SGHNT and CDR2 is YYREEE (reference sequence). The junction had 8 bases not matched to a gene; V was cut back by 4 bases and J by 8 bases. This CDR3 region has 14 residues. Here the CDR3 DNA reads TGTGCCAGCAGCCGACCCGGGACAGGGGAAGGCTACACCTTC. Translated: CASSRPGTGEGYTF.

The table lists this clone with a count of one. This sequence joins TRBV7-9 and TRBJ1-1; no clear D gene. The CDR3 sequence is 12 residues long. V was cut by 8 bases and J by 4 bases, with 11 bases left in between. Germline assignment: CDR1 SEHNR and CDR2 FQNEAQ (reference sequence). CDR3 bases: TGTGCCAGCTCCTCGCCTGGCACTGAAGCTTTCTTT. Its translation: CASSSPGTEAFF. Variable domain in full (rest from reference TRBV7-9 and TRBJ1-1): DTGVSQNPRHKITKRGQNVTFRCDPISEHNRLYWYRQTLGQGPEFLTYFQNEAQLEKSRLLSDRFSAERPKGSFSTLEIQRTEQGDSAMYLCASSSPGTEAFFGQGTRLTVV.

This clone appeared a single time. The chain employs TRBV7-2 and TRBJ1-5; D might be TRBD1 (5 bases). The V end was cut by 4 bases, the J end by 0 bases, with 10 bases between. Germline lookup yields CDR1 SGHTA and CDR2 FQGNSA. CDR3 length equals 15 residues. CDR3 coding DNA: TGTGCCAGCAGCTGGGACGGGTATAGCAATCAGCCCCAGCATTTT. It encodes CASSWDGYSNQPQHF.

This clone has just one count. V is TRBV20-1 and J is TRBJ2-1; D call uncertain. Deletions cut 6 bases from V and 1 base from J, with 1 base between. CDR3 size: 10 residues. Germline CDR1 and CDR2: DFQATT and SNEGSKA (reference sequence). CDR3 in DNA: TGCAGTGCGTCCTACAATGAGCAGTTCTTC. Translated, it gives CSASYNEQFF.

V usage is TRBV28 and J usage is TRBJ1-3; no firm D call. Per the germline V gene, CDR1 is MDHEN and CDR2 is SYDVKM. The V gene lost 2 bases and the J gene lost 4 bases, with 15 bases spanning the gap. The CDR3 covers 16 residues. This chain's CDR3 is CASSLGQPLGGNTIYF. Here the CDR3 DNA reads TGTGCCAGCAGTTTAGGGCAGCCTCTCGGAGGAAACACCATATATTTT. Combining the CDR3 with reference TRBV28 and TRBJ1-3 gives the whole variable domain DVKVTQSSRYLVKRTGEKVFLECVQDMDHENMFWYRQDPGLGLRLIYFSYDVKMKEKGDIPEGYSVSREKKERFSLILESASTNQTSMYLCASSLGQPLGGNTIYFGEGSWLTVV.

The chain is built from TRBV6-5 and TRBJ2-7; D remains ambiguous. Looked up from germline, CDR1 is MNHEY and CDR2 is SVGAGI. The CDR3 loop spans 15 amino acids. Deletions cut 6 bases from V and 3 bases from J, with 18 bases between. CDR3 amino acids: CASSRFRTGGYEQYF. The CDR3 coding sequence is TGTGCCAGCAGCCGTTTCCGGACGGGTGGCTACGAGCAGTACTTC.

The chain uses TRBV2 and TRBJ1-2, with TRBD1 identical over 7 bases. CDR1 SNHLY and CDR2 FYNNEI come from the germline V gene. After removal of 4 bases from V and 2 bases from J, the junction contained 10 bases not matched to a gene. This CDR3 is 16 amino acids long. CDR3 in amino acids: CASSVSTSGGNYGYTF. CDR3 DNA sequence: TGTGCCAGCAGTGTTTCTACGTCAGGGGGGAACTATGGCTACACCTTC.

V gene TRBV28 combines with J gene TRBJ2-3; D is unresolved. The CDR3 consists of 15 residues. The ends were cut back, 3 bases at V and 8 bases at J, with 18 bases in the middle. CDR1 is MDHEN and CDR2 is SYDVKM in the germline V gene. CDR3 sequence reads: CASSFSPPAFATQYF. The CDR3 bases are TGTGCCAGCAGTTTTTCCCCCCCAGCGTTCGCTACGCAGTATTTT.

The rearrangement joins TRBV9 to TRBJ2-7; D remains ambiguous. V lost 0 bases to trimming and J lost 9 bases, with 16 bases between them. There are 14 residues in the CDR3. Germline values: CDR1 SGDLS, CDR2 YYNGEE. DNA of the CDR3: TGTGCCAGCAGCGTAGACCTGGGGAATCTGATGCAGTACTTC. Translated: CASSVDLGNLMQYF.

This clone was seen more than once but under ten times. The chain is built from TRBV6-1 and TRBJ1-3; D ambiguous. Germline V gene data show CDR1 as MNHNS and CDR2 as SASEGT. Trimming removed 1 base from V and 4 bases from J, with 8 bases in between. The CDR3 consists of 14 residues. The CDR3 DNA sequence: TGTGCCAGCAGTGAAGGGATGGACGGAAACACCATATATTTT. Protein: CASSEGMDGNTIYF.

V gene TRBV4-2 combines with J gene TRBJ1-1; 8 bases are shared with TRBD1. The germline CDR1 and CDR2 sequences are LGHNA and YNFKEQ. The V and J ends lost 4 bases and 5 bases, in that order; junction bases with no gene match: 9. The CDR3 contains 15 residues. The chain's CDR3 is CASSPAGGGKTEAFF. The CDR3 DNA sequence: TGTGCCAGCAGCCCTGCAGGGGGCGGAAAGACTGAAGCTTTCTTT.

The CDR3 nucleotides are TGCGCCAGCAGCTCTACAGTAGCGCAGTACTTC. This translates into CASSSTVAQYF. The rearrangement links TRBV5-1 to TRBJ2-7; no definite D call. The CDR3 has 11 amino acids. Trimming stripped 3 bases from V and 9 bases from J, with 10 bases between. Germline V lookup: CDR1 SGHRS, CDR2 YFSETQ.